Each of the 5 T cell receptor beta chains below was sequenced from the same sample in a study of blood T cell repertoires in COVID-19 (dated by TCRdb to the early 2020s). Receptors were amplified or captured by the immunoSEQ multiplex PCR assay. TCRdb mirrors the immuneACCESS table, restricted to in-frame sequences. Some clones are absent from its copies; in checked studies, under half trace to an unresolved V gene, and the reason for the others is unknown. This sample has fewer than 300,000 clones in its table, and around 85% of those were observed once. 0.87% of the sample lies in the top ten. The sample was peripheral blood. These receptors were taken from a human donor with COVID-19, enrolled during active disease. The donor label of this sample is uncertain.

The CDR3: CASSQVGGTYNEQFF. The CDR3 DNA reads as TGCGCCAGCAGCCAAGTCGGCGGTACCTACAATGAGCAGTTCTTC. J is TRBJ2-1 and V is TRBV4-1, with unresolved D. Germline CDR1 is MGHRA and CDR2 is YSYEKL. CDR3 length: 15 residues. V was clipped by 1 base and J by 2 bases, with 9 bases between them.

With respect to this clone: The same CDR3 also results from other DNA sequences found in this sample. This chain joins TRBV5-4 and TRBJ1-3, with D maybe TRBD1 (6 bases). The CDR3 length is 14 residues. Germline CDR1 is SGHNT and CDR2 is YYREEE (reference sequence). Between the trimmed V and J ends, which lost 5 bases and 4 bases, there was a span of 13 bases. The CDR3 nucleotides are TGTGCCAGCAGACAACAGGGTGCAGGAAACACCATATATTTT. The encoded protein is CASRQQGAGNTIYF.

This CDR3 is CASSPTGTGRTGELFF. In DNA, the CDR3 is TGTGCCAGCAGTCCCACCGGGACAGGGCGCACCGGGGAGCTGTTTTTT. The chain couples TRBV5-4 to TRBJ2-2; 9 nucleotides match TRBD1. Trimming at V came to 5 bases and at J to 4 bases, leaving 9 bases not matched to a gene. The germline CDR1 and CDR2 sequences are SGHNT and YYREEE (reference sequence). The CDR3 is made up of 16 amino acids.

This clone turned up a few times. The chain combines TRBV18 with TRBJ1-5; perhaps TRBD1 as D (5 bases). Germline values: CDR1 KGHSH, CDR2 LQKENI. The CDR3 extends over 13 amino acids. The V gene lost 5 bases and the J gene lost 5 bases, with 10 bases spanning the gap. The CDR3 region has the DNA TGTGCCAGCTCAGTCACAGGAGATCAGCCCCAGCATTTT. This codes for CASSVTGDQPQHF.

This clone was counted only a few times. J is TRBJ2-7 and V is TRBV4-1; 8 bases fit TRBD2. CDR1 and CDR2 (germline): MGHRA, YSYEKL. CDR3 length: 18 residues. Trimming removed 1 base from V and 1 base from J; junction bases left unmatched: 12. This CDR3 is CASSQVGLARLRSYEQYF. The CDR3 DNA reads TGCGCCAGCAGCCAAGTTGGACTAGCCCGCCTCCGTTCCTACGAGCAGTACTTC.